This TCR beta chain is from a study of shared T cell receptors in the human thymus. Here immunoSEQ multiplex PCR was the method, and the copy in TCRdb shows in-frame clones only, minus some. The sample yields 540,000 or so clones, 70% to 80% seen once. This clone has more than one count but fewer than ten. Germline values: CDR1 LGHNA, CDR2 YNFKEQ. The CDR3 runs 12 residues. Trimming took off 0 bases at V and 8 bases at J, with 6 bases between the two ends. These data were likewise used in another study, on human thymus T cells.

The sequence was obtained from a boy less than two years old with a congenital heart defect. Sample: thymocytes. The V call is TRBV4-2, the J call TRBJ2-3; D might be TRBD2 (5 bases). The chain's CDR3 is CASSQDLATQYF. The CDR3 DNA reads TGTGCCAGCAGCCAAGATCTAGCTACGCAGTATTTT.